Each of the 7 T cell receptor beta chains below was sequenced from the same sample in a study of blood T cells in healthy people across ages. Primers used in a second PCR of about 6 to 11 cycles were a sample-barcoded 5' primer and a J-beta primer mix. TCRdb reprocessed the 5' RACE reads with MiXCR, giving one entry per CDR3 protein. The sample records some 550,000 distinct CDR3 sequences, around half being singletons. Specimen: blood. The receptors were gathered from a man of 80 years or more in good health.

The gene calls are TRBV20-1 and TRBJ1-5; D is unresolved. CDR1 is DFQATT, CDR2 SNEGSKA, per germline (reference sequence). Trimming removed 2 bases from V and 4 bases from J, with 9 bases in between. The CDR3 spans 13 residues. CDR3 DNA: TGCAGTGCTAGAACAGAGAGTAATCAGCCCCAGCATTTT. Protein: CSARTESNQPQHF.

This clonotype was seen more than once but under ten times. Here the CDR3 reads CASSPRRGSAIEQYF. CDR3 in DNA: TGTGCCAGCAGCCCCAGAAGAGGGTCGGCGATCGAGCAGTACTTC. The chain joins TRBV7-2 to TRBJ2-7, with a weak D call TRBD2 (5 bases). V dropped 5 bases and J dropped 6 bases, with 20 bases sitting between them. This CDR3 has 15 amino acids. Germline assignment: CDR1 SGHTA and CDR2 FQGNSA.

The chain recombines TRBV11-2 with TRBJ2-3, with 13 bases fitting TRBD2. CDR3 length: 20 amino acids. Germline CDR1 SGHAT, CDR2 FQNNGV. The V segment lost 1 base and the J segment 0 bases; nucleotides outside the gene matches: 10. The CDR3 DNA reads TGTGCCAGCAGCTTAGCGAGACTAGCGGGAGGCCTCCAAAGCACAGATACGCAGTATTTT. The encoded protein is CASSLARLAGGLQSTDTQYF.

This clonotype has only a few counts. This sequence joins TRBV7-2 and TRBJ2-3; a possible D gene is TRBD1 (6 bases). The germline V gene has CDR1 SGHTA and CDR2 FQGNSA. With 4 bases removed from V and 0 bases from J, the gap between germline ends came to 11 bases. The CDR3 is made up of 15 amino acids. CDR3 bases: TGTGCCAGCAGCTCCAGGGGATTCAGCACAGATACGCAGTATTTT. It specifies CASSSRGFSTDTQYF.

The chain joins TRBV4-3 to TRBJ2-3, with 10 bases fitting TRBD2. V was pared by 0 bases and J by 4 bases, with 1 base of the junction left unmatched. The CDR3 has 15 residues. Germline CDR1 and CDR2: LGHNA and YSLEER. The CDR3 here is CASSQEAGGPDTQYF. The CDR3, as DNA: TGCGCCAGCAGCCAAGAAGCGGGAGGGCCAGATACGCAGTATTTT.

This clonotype was picked up a small number of times. The V call is TRBV7-2, the J call TRBJ2-1, with D maybe TRBD2 (6 bases). Germline V gene sequence: CDR1 SGHTA, CDR2 FQGNSA. This CDR3 has 15 amino acids. Trimming stripped 3 bases from V and 6 bases from J, with 15 bases between. This chain's CDR3 is CASSFRGGRFNEQFF. CDR3 in DNA: TGTGCCAGCAGCTTTCGGGGTGGGAGGTTCAATGAGCAGTTCTTC.

V usage is TRBV9 and J usage is TRBJ2-4, with D perhaps TRBD2 (6 bases). CDR3 length: 13 amino acids. Trimming removed 1 base at V and 11 bases at J, with 13 bases between. Looked up from germline, CDR1 is SGDLS and CDR2 is YYNGEE. The CDR3 protein is CASSVSLEGLQYF. The CDR3, as DNA: TGTGCCAGCAGCGTATCATTGGAGGGCCTTCAGTACTTC.